The 8 T cell receptor beta chains in this list originate from one sample, sequenced in a study of CXCR3-negative and CXCR3-positive naive CD8 T cells. cDNA libraries for TRB were generated by 5' RACE incorporating UMI labels. TCRdb re-called the 5' RACE reads; one entry per CDR3 protein, DNA not given. This table holds 100,000 to 150,000 distinct CDR3 sequences. Sequenced material: naive CXCR3- CD8+ T cells from blood. As to subset: CD45RO-CCR7+CD27+CD95- naive CD8+ T cells lacking CXCR3 (TNR3-). All receptors derive from a human donor in good health. Some clones in this sample may be carry-over from other donors' samples.

The chain joins TRBV15 to TRBJ1-4; lacking DNA, the TRBD1 call made by TCRdb goes unchecked. Germline lookup yields CDR1 LNHNV and CDR2 YYDKDF (reference sequence). The CDR3 is made up of 18 amino acids. The CDR3 sequence: CATSMGRLSASTNEKLFF.

The chain employs TRBV5-6 and TRBJ2-2; TCRdb outputs TRBD2, but without DNA this stays unchecked. The CDR3 extends over 15 amino acids. The germline V gene encodes CDR1 SGHDT and CDR2 YYEEEE. The CDR3 sequence is CATWQSRSFTGELFF.

This chain connects TRBV18 to TRBJ2-3; TCRdb returns TRBD2, unconfirmable since there is no DNA. The CDR3 extends over 16 amino acids. The V gene's germline CDR1 is KGHSH and CDR2 LQKENI. This CDR3 is CASSPSTRGSTDTQYF.

The chain employs TRBV13 and TRBJ2-7; TCRdb picks TRBD1, but there is no DNA to check that call. The CDR3 is made up of 14 amino acids. CDR1 and CDR2 (germline): PRHDT, FYEKMQ (reference sequence). CDR3 region: CASTLRAGGYEQYF.

This chain uses TRBV9 with TRBJ2-2. Germline V gene data show CDR1 as SGDLS and CDR2 as YYNGEE. CDR3 length: 11 residues. CDR3 loop: CASSVGGELFF.

The chain carries TRBV9 and TRBJ1-6. The CDR3 is 15 residues long. The germline CDR1 and CDR2 sequences are SGDLS and YYNGEE. CDR3: CASGGPGGDNSPLHF.

The chain employs TRBV19 and TRBJ2-6; without DNA, the TCRdb call of TRBD1 cannot be checked. In germline, CDR1 is LNHDA, CDR2 SQIVND (reference sequence). CDR3 size: 19 residues. The CDR3 loop is CASSIDTTGGFSGANVLTF.

This chain joins TRBV9 and TRBJ1-2; TCRdb's D gene call, TRBD1, goes unchecked for lack of DNA. The germline CDR1 and CDR2 sequences are SGDLS and YYNGEE. The CDR3 consists of 15 residues. The CDR3 is CASSKNRQGRYGYTF.